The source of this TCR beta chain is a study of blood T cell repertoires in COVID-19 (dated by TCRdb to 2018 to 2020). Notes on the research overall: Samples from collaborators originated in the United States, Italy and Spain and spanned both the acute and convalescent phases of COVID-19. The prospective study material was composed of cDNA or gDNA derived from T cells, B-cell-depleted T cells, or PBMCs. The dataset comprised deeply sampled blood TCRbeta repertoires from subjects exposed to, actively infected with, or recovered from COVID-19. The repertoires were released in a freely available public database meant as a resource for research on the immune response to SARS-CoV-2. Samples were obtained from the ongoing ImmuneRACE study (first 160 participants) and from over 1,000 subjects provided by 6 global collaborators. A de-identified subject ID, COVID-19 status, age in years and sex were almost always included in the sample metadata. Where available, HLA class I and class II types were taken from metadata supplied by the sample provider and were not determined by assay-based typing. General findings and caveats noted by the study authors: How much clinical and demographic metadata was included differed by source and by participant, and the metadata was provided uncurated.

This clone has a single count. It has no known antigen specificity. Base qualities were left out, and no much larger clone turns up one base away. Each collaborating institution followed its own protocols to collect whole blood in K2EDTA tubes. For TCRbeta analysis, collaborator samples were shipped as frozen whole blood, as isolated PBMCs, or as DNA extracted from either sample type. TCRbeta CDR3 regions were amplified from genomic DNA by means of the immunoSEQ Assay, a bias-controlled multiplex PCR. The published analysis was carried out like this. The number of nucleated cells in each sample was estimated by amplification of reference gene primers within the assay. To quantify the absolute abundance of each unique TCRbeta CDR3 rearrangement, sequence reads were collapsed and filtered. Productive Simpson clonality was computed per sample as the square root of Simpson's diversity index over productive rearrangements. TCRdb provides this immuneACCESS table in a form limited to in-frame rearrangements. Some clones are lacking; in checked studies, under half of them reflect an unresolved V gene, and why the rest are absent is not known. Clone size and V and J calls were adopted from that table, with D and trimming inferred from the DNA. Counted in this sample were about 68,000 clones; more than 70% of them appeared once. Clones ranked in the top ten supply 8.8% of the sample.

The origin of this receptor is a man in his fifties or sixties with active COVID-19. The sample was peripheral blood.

The nucleotide sequence is given as TGCGCCAGCAGCTTGCAAGGACAGGGCCCCTACAATGAGCAGTTCTTC. This codes for CASSLQGQGPYNEQFF. The chain is assembled from TRBV5-1 and TRBJ2-1; the central 8 bases match TRBD1. Compared with germline, V lacks 1 base and J lacks 2 bases; bases without a gene match: 5. The CDR3 contains 16 residues, cysteine and phenylalanine counted. The entry retains the CDR3 DNA only, 48 bases that are in frame from base 1. The germline V gene gives CDR1 as SGHRS and CDR2 as YFSETQ.